This T cell receptor (beta chain) was recovered during a study of blood T cell repertoires in COVID-19. Overall study context: Spain, Italy and the United States supplied samples that represented acute and convalescent COVID-19. Sources were T cells, B-cell-depleted T cells, or PBMCs; the material itself was cDNA or gDNA.

Germline lookup yields CDR1 SGHTA and CDR2 FQGNSA. V dropped 2 bases and J dropped 4 bases, with 12 bases sitting between them. This CDR3 is built from 14 residues. Original methodology: Reference gene primers were amplified, and this amplification served to estimate nucleated cell counts. Assay: immunoSEQ multiplex PCR; the TCRdb copy retains only in-frame clones and omits some. The V and J calls and clone size were taken over from that table, and D and trimming were inferred from the DNA. Of some 250,000 clones listed, roughly 88% are singletons. The rearrangement joins TRBV7-2 to TRBJ2-7, with D perhaps matching TRBD1 (5 bases). Material for sequencing was peripheral blood. The origin of this receptor is a human donor in a cohort sampled during active COVID-19. Written as DNA, the CDR3 is TGTGCCAGCAGCTTAACCCTGACAGCTTACGAGCAGTACTTC. This translates into CASSLTLTAYEQYF.